A single sample gave rise to the 20 T cell receptor beta chains below, sequenced in a study of cytomegalovirus exposure and HLA in healthy donors. PCR used 60 Vbeta primers and 13 Jbeta primers. Generated by immunoSEQ multiplex PCR, the TCRdb table keeps only in-frame clones and is missing some. Here the sample spans fewer than 250,000 clones, around 88% being singletons. Material for sequencing was PBMCs. These receptors were taken from a man in his forties in good health and CMV-seropositive.

V and J are TRBV6-5 and TRBJ1-1; TRBD1 is a possible D gene (6 bases). V was trimmed by 2 bases and J by 0 bases, leaving 7 bases between them. CDR3 length: 14 residues. Germline V gene data show CDR1 as MNHEY and CDR2 as SVGAGI. The CDR3 coding sequence is TGTGCCAGCAGTTACAGGACAGTGAACACTGAAGCTTTCTTT. It yields the protein CASSYRTVNTEAFF.

This clone was detected a few times. This rearrangement joins TRBV25-1 to TRBJ1-4; 8 bases fit TRBD1. Germline lookup yields CDR1 MGHDK and CDR2 SYGVNS. With V trimmed by 7 bases and J by 11 bases, 3 bases remained unmatched. The CDR3 covers 11 residues. The chain's CDR3 is CASTWTGKLFF. CDR3 coding DNA: TGTGCCAGCACCTGGACAGGGAAACTGTTTTTT.

The chain employs TRBV10-3 and TRBJ2-7; D might be TRBD2 (5 bases). V gave up 2 bases and J gave up 4 bases, with 15 bases separating them. Germline CDR1 is ENHRY and CDR2 is SYGVKD. The CDR3 consists of 15 residues. For the CDR3, the DNA is TGTGCCATCAGTGAGGAGGGTGGGAGTGCATACGAGCAGTACTTC. Translating gives CAISEEGGSAYEQYF.

The rearrangement links TRBV6-5 to TRBJ1-5; D is undetermined. The CDR3 sequence is 14 residues long. V was cut by 3 bases and J by 10 bases, with 16 bases left in between. Germline V CDR1 and CDR2: MNHEY, SVGAGI. CDR3 in DNA: TGTGCCAGCAGTTATTTAAGAGGATTAGACCCCCAGCATTTT. Amino acid sequence: CASSYLRGLDPQHF.

The chain is built from TRBV5-4 and TRBJ1-4; 7 nucleotides match TRBD1. Germline assignment: CDR1 SGHNT and CDR2 YYREEE (reference sequence). This CDR3 spans 14 amino acids. The junction had 3 bases not matched to a gene; V was cut back by 1 base and J by 6 bases. CDR3 sequence: CASSLQGVHEKLFF. Written as DNA, the CDR3 is TGTGCCAGCAGCTTGCAGGGGGTCCATGAAAAACTGTTTTTT. Full variable domain (outside the CDR3, taken from reference TRBV5-4 and TRBJ1-4): ETGVTQSPTHLIKTRGQQVTLRCSSQSGHNTVSWYQQALGQGPQFIFQYYREEENGRGNFPPRFSGLQFPNYSSELNVNALELDDSALYLCASSLQGVHEKLFFGSGTQLSVL.

V gene TRBV6-4 combines with J gene TRBJ1-2; 10 bases match TRBD1. Per germline, CDR1 MRHNA and CDR2 SNTAGT. J lost 7 bases, V lost 7 bases, and 9 bases had no gene match. This CDR3 has 14 residues. The CDR3 region is CASKSDRGYGGYTF. The CDR3 DNA is TGTGCCAGCAAATCGGACAGGGGGTATGGTGGCTACACCTTC.

The chain is built from TRBV6-6 and TRBJ1-3, with D tentatively TRBD1 (5 bases). Trimming removed 5 bases at V and 0 bases at J, with 11 bases between. Germline CDR1 MNHNY, CDR2 SVGAGI (reference sequence). The CDR3 is 15 amino acids. CDR3 in DNA: TGTGCCAGCAGTCGGGGGGTTCACTCTGGAAACACCATATATTTT. This translates into CASSRGVHSGNTIYF.

The genes are TRBV19 and TRBJ2-1; a possible D gene is TRBD2 (6 bases). This CDR3 contains 13 residues. The V end lost 4 bases, the J end lost 8 bases, and 12 bases lay between the germline ends. Per germline, CDR1 LNHDA and CDR2 SQIVND (reference sequence). The CDR3 bases are TGTGCCAGTAGTACAGCGGGTGTGGATGAGCAGTTCTTC. Protein sequence: CASSTAGVDEQFF.

The chain links TRBV27 to TRBJ2-1; D is perhaps TRBD1 (5 bases). V lost 0 bases to trimming and J lost 9 bases, with 12 bases between them. This CDR3 contains 14 residues. The germline CDR1 and CDR2 sequences are MNHEY and SMNVEV (reference sequence). CDR3 sequence (DNA): TGTGCCAGCAGTTTATCGGGGCCTCCCCGTGAGCAGTTCTTC. Its translation is CASSLSGPPREQFF.

This clone was seen a handful of times. The chain recombines TRBV19 with TRBJ2-7; perhaps TRBD1 as D (5 bases). CDR1 and CDR2 from the germline V gene are LNHDA and SQIVND (reference sequence). Trimming left V 6 bases short and J 5 bases short, with 8 bases between. This CDR3 region has 11 residues. The CDR3 here is CASSRANEQYF. Here the CDR3 DNA reads TGTGCCAGTAGCAGGGCCAACGAGCAGTACTTC.

This clone was seen only a few times. The V call is TRBV19, the J call TRBJ1-1; 7 positions agree with TRBD1. V trimming: 3 bases; J trimming: 5 bases; junction bases outside the gene matches: 6. The V gene's germline CDR1 is LNHDA and CDR2 SQIVND (reference sequence). This CDR3 has 14 residues. CDR3 sequence: CASSIAGTVTEAFF. The CDR3 DNA is TGTGCCAGTAGTATCGCCGGGACAGTGACTGAAGCTTTCTTT.

This clone was observed a single time. The chain couples TRBV5-1 to TRBJ2-7; possible D gene TRBD1, 6 bases. The CDR3 is 15 amino acids. V gave up 4 bases and J gave up 1 base, with 15 bases separating them. The germline V gene encodes CDR1 SGHRS and CDR2 YFSETQ. The CDR3 nucleotides read TGCGCCAGCAGCCCCCAGGGGAGCGCGTCCTACGAGCAGTACTTC. Its translation: CASSPQGSASYEQYF.

This clone showed up just a few times. This chain joins TRBV19 and TRBJ2-7; no clear D gene. The CDR3 contains 12 residues. Trimming pared 4 bases from V and 2 bases from J, leaving 6 bases between. Germline V lookup: CDR1 LNHDA, CDR2 SQIVND (reference sequence). Written as DNA, the CDR3 is TGTGCCAGTAGTAATTGGCCCTACGAGCAGTACTTC. Translating it yields CASSNWPYEQYF.

On this clone: Within the sample, other DNA sequences also encode this same CDR3. The J gene is TRBJ2-1, the V gene TRBV9; 15 positions agree with TRBD2. J was trimmed by 9 bases and V by 2 bases; bases with no gene match: 6. The CDR3 length is 16 residues. Germline V lookup: CDR1 SGDLS, CDR2 YYNGEE. The DNA of the CDR3 is TGTGCCAGCAGCGTCGCTCCGGGACTAGCGGGAGGTGAGCAGTTCTTC. Translated, it gives CASSVAPGLAGGEQFF.

A few counts support this clone. The chain employs TRBV28 and TRBJ2-5, with 8 positions matching TRBD1. Trimming removed 3 bases from V and 5 bases from J; junction bases left unmatched: 8. This CDR3 is built from 15 residues. Germline CDR1 and CDR2: MDHEN and SYDVKM. Here the CDR3 reads CASSFLDRVGETQYF. DNA of the CDR3: TGTGCCAGCAGTTTTTTGGACAGGGTGGGGGAGACCCAGTACTTC. Full variable domain (outside the CDR3, taken from reference TRBV28 and TRBJ2-5): DVKVTQSSRYLVKRTGEKVFLECVQDMDHENMFWYRQDPGLGLRLIYFSYDVKMKEKGDIPEGYSVSREKKERFSLILESASTNQTSMYLCASSFLDRVGETQYFGPGTRLLVL.

This clone occurred a few times. The chain recombines TRBV18 with TRBJ1-4, with D perhaps TRBD1 (5 bases). The V and J ends lost 8 bases and 0 bases respectively, with 13 bases between them. In germline, CDR1 is KGHSH, CDR2 LQKENI. The CDR3 is 15 amino acids. The CDR3 protein is CASGRGSATNEKLFF. CDR3 coding DNA: TGTGCCAGCGGGCGGGGCTCAGCAACTAATGAAAAACTGTTTTTT.

V usage is TRBV25-1 and J usage is TRBJ1-1; the D gene is possibly TRBD1 (6 bases). The V gene lost 4 bases and the J gene lost 4 bases, with 13 bases spanning the gap. Per the germline V gene, CDR1 is MGHDK and CDR2 is SYGVNS. The CDR3 has 14 residues. The CDR3 here is CASSGVGGATEAFF. The CDR3 DNA follows: TGTGCCAGCAGTGGAGTAGGGGGGGCCACTGAAGCTTTCTTT.

The chain couples TRBV5-4 to TRBJ2-5; 9 bases agree with TRBD2. TRBJ2-7 explains the end of the DNA better; the J call may be wrong. CDR3 length: 16 residues. The germline V gene has CDR1 SGHNT and CDR2 YYREEE (reference sequence). CDR3 DNA: TGTGCCAGCAGCCCCCCGGGTAGCGGGAGAACCTACGAGCAGTACTTC. Amino acids: CASSPPGSGRTYEQYF.

The chain is built from TRBV6-6 and TRBJ1-2; tentatively, D is TRBD1 (5 bases). With 7 bases removed from V and 8 bases from J, the gap between germline ends came to 14 bases. The CDR3 is made up of 12 amino acids. The germline V gene has CDR1 MNHNY and CDR2 SVGAGI (reference sequence). This CDR3 reads CASTGGIRGYTF. In DNA, the CDR3 is TGTGCCAGCACCGGGGGTATAAGGGGCTACACCTTC.

The V and J genes are TRBV7-9 and TRBJ2-2, with 10 bases lining up with TRBD2. This CDR3 is 16 amino acids long. The V segment lost 2 bases and the J segment 3 bases; nucleotides outside the gene matches: 3. Germline lookup yields CDR1 SEHNR and CDR2 FQNEAQ (reference sequence). The CDR3 DNA follows: TGTGCCAGCAGCTTATGGCTAGCGGGAGACACCGGGGAGCTGTTTTTT. This codes for CASSLWLAGDTGELFF.